Each of the 24 T cell receptor beta chains below was sequenced from the same sample in a study of blood T cell repertoires in COVID-19. Sequencing was performed with immunoSEQ multiplex PCR; in TCRdb, only in-frame clones are kept and a portion is missing. The sample lists 200,000 to 250,000 clones; 65% to 90% were seen once. Sequenced input: peripheral blood. The source of these receptors is an older man with acute or convalescent COVID-19.

In nucleotides, the CDR3 is TGTGCCAGCAGCTTAGTTTCCAGCGGGAGTAAAAATGAGCAGTTCTTC. This encodes CASSLVSSGSKNEQFF. The rearrangement joins TRBV7-2 to TRBJ2-1, with 8 bases fitting TRBD2. Looked up from germline, CDR1 is SGHTA and CDR2 is FQGNSA. V lost 1 base to trimming and J lost 7 bases; unmatched junction nucleotides: 9. The CDR3 length is 16 residues.

The V and J genes are TRBV19 and TRBJ2-2; TRBD1 might be the D (6 bases). CDR1 is LNHDA and CDR2 is SQIVND in the germline V gene (reference sequence). Trimming took off 7 bases at V and 1 base at J, with 10 bases between the two ends. The length of the CDR3 is 14 residues. The CDR3 nucleotides are TGTGCCAGTAAGAGGACAGTGAACACCGGGGAGCTGTTTTTT. This translates into CASKRTVNTGELFF.

Written as DNA, the CDR3 is TGTGCCAGCAGCGTAGTGGACGGGAGCGGCGACGAGCAGTACTTC. It translates to CASSVVDGSGDEQYF. The chain links TRBV9 to TRBJ2-7; maybe TRBD2 (6 bases). The CDR3 totals 15 residues. V lost 0 bases and J lost 5, with 15 bases in between. Germline values: CDR1 SGDLS, CDR2 YYNGEE. Looking up the rest from reference TRBV9 and TRBJ2-7 gives the full variable domain: DSGVTQTPKHLITATGQRVTLRCSPRSGDLSVYWYQQSLDQGLQFLIQYYNGEERAKGNILERFSAQQFPDLHSELNLSSLELGDSALYFCASSVVDGSGDEQYFGPGTRLTVT.

The chain links TRBV7-3 to TRBJ2-2, with 11 bases aligning to TRBD2. Germline-derived CDR1 and CDR2 are SGHTA and FQGTGA. The V gene end was trimmed by 1 base and the J gene end by 4 bases; junction bases not matched to a gene: 5. The CDR3 runs 17 residues. The CDR3 here is CASSLNSGRVGTGELFF. The CDR3 DNA reads as TGTGCCAGCAGCTTAAATAGCGGGAGGGTTGGCACCGGGGAGCTGTTTTTT.

The chain uses TRBV30 and TRBJ1-6; D call uncertain. V lost 1 base and J 0 bases, leaving 4 bases between the germline ends. This CDR3 region has 14 residues. Germline CDR1 reads GTSNPN; CDR2 reads SVGIG (reference sequence). CDR3 bases: TGTGCCTGGAGTGACAGCTCCTATAATTCACCCCTCCACTTT. Translating gives CAWSDSSYNSPLHF.

The CDR3 reads CASRSAGGNQPQHF. CDR3 nucleotides: TGTGCCAGTAGGTCCGCGGGAGGAAATCAGCCCCAGCATTTT. The rearrangement links TRBV19 to TRBJ1-5; the D is unclear. CDR3 length: 14 amino acids. Germline CDR1 is LNHDA and CDR2 is SQIVND (reference sequence). Trimming left V 6 bases short and J 4 bases short, with 13 bases between.

The chain joins TRBV10-1 to TRBJ2-5, with 15 bases aligning to TRBD2. Germline values: CDR1 WNHNN, CDR2 SYGVQD (reference sequence). V shed 9 bases, J shed 5 bases, and the junction held 10 bases outside the gene matches. There are 16 residues in the CDR3. CDR3 DNA sequence: TGCGCCAGGGCCGGGACTAGCGGGGGGCGGTGGGAGACCCAGTACTTC. Translating it yields CARAGTSGGRWETQYF.

The sample holds one count of this clone. The chain employs TRBV4-3 and TRBJ2-1; D remains unclear. Germline CDR1 LGHNA, CDR2 YSLEER. The germline V and J ends were trimmed by 3 bases and 1 base, with 7 bases remaining between them. The CDR3 runs 14 residues. The CDR3 coding sequence is TGCGCCAGCAGCCAGTTCTATTCCTACAATGAGCAGTTCTTC. Translating it yields CASSQFYSYNEQFF.

The V gene is TRBV7-2, the J gene TRBJ2-3, with D maybe TRBD2 (6 bases). Germline V gives CDR1 SGHTA, CDR2 FQGNSA. Trimming shortened V by 4 bases and J by 5 bases, and 16 bases separated the two germline ends. CDR3 length: 15 amino acids. CDR3: CASSSSASRGDTQYF. CDR3 DNA sequence: TGTGCCAGCAGCTCATCAGCCTCGCGGGGAGATACGCAGTATTTT.

The V call is TRBV11-2, the J call TRBJ2-7; 16 nucleotides line up with TRBD2. Germline lookup yields CDR1 SGHAT and CDR2 FQNNGV. The J segment lost 0 bases and the V segment lost 6 bases, leaving 8 bases of the junction unmatched. CDR3 length: 18 residues. DNA for the CDR3: TGTGCCAGCAGGACCACCGGGACTAGCGGGAGGGCCTCCTACGAGCAGTACGTC. This translates into CASRTTGTSGRASYEQYV.

The chain employs TRBV2 and TRBJ1-2; no firm D call. This CDR3 spans 14 amino acids. Germline values: CDR1 SNHLY, CDR2 FYNNEI. V was cut by 6 bases and J by 3 bases, with 14 bases left in between. The DNA of the CDR3 is TGTGCCAGCAGAGTAGAGGTCGGTGACTATGGCTACACCTTC. Translated, it gives CASRVEVGDYGYTF.

The J gene is TRBJ2-1, the V gene TRBV18; D possibly corresponds to TRBD1 (5 bases). The CDR3 is 13 residues long. The germline V gene encodes CDR1 KGHSH and CDR2 LQKENI. Trimming cost V 5 bases and J 7 bases, with 12 bases left between them. The CDR3 sequence: CASSWGTVNEQFF. The CDR3 nucleotides read TGTGCCAGCTCATGGGGCACAGTTAATGAGCAGTTCTTC.

This chain's CDR3 is CATSAPRRAGPWGSYNEQFF. CDR3 bases: TGTGCCACCAGTGCTCCCCGTCGGGCGGGACCCTGGGGCTCCTACAATGAGCAGTTCTTC. The chain joins TRBV24-1 to TRBJ2-1, with TRBD2 as a possible D gene (6 bases). Between the trimmed V and J ends, which lost 5 bases and 0 bases, there was a span of 25 bases. This CDR3 region has 20 residues. CDR1 is KGHDR and CDR2 is SFDVKD in the germline V gene.

This clone appeared once. This chain connects TRBV18 to TRBJ1-5; the D gene is possibly TRBD1 (6 bases). There are 15 residues in the CDR3. V lost 3 bases and J lost 2, with 11 bases in between. Germline CDR1 KGHSH, CDR2 LQKENI. The CDR3 sequence is CASSPGGAGNQPQHF. The DNA for the CDR3 is TGTGCCAGCTCACCCGGGGGGGCCGGCAATCAGCCCCAGCATTTT.

The chain links TRBV4-1 to TRBJ2-3; D is perhaps TRBD2 (5 bases). V was pared by 1 base and J by 3 bases, with 17 bases between. The CDR3 is 17 amino acids. Germline lookup yields CDR1 MGHRA and CDR2 YSYEKL. CDR3 protein: CASSQGISGSGTDTQYF. CDR3 coding DNA: TGCGCCAGCAGCCAAGGAATCAGTGGGAGTGGGACAGATACGCAGTATTTT.

This chain connects TRBV7-3 to TRBJ2-7; possibly TRBD1 for D (5 bases). With 2 bases removed from V and 1 base from J, the gap between germline ends came to 27 bases. This CDR3 is 20 amino acids long. Germline V gene lookup returns CDR1 SGHTA and CDR2 FQGTGA. CDR3 sequence (DNA): TGTGCCAGCAGCTTACCCACAACCCGCCGACAGCGAGCGCCTTCCTACGAGCAGTACGTC. Translation: CASSLPTTRRQRAPSYEQYV.

This sequence joins TRBV13 and TRBJ1-5; 7 positions agree with TRBD1. V lost 0 bases and J lost 7; bases outside the gene matches: 6. This CDR3 is 15 amino acids long. Germline CDR1 and CDR2: PRHDT and FYEKMQ (reference sequence). CDR3 coding DNA: TGTGCCAGCAGCTTAGGAACAGGGGTGGAACAGCCCCAGCATTTT. Its translation: CASSLGTGVEQPQHF. The full variable domain, in which reference TRBV13 and TRBJ1-5 provide the parts outside the CDR3, is AAGVIQSPRHLIKEKRETATLKCYPIPRHDTVYWYQQGPGQDPQFLISFYEKMQSDKGSIPDRFSAQQFSDYHSELNMSSLELGDSALYFCASSLGTGVEQPQHFGDGTRLSIL.

The rearrangement links TRBV2 to TRBJ1-1; D is unclear. Germline V gene sequence: CDR1 SNHLY, CDR2 FYNNEI. Trimming took off 4 bases at V and 0 bases at J, with 9 bases between the two ends. The CDR3 is 14 residues long. The CDR3: CASSGQAVNTEAFF. CDR3 nucleotides: TGTGCCAGCAGTGGGCAGGCAGTGAACACTGAAGCTTTCTTT.

V and J are TRBV6-5 and TRBJ1-1, with no clear D. This CDR3 is 14 amino acids long. Germline values: CDR1 MNHEY, CDR2 SVGAGI. With 0 bases removed from V and 5 bases from J, the gap between germline ends came to 10 bases. The CDR3 DNA reads as TGTGCCAGCAGTTACTCGAGAGGTCCAACTGAAGCTTTCTTT. This codes for CASSYSRGPTEAFF.

This rearrangement joins TRBV5-1 to TRBJ2-5; D perhaps matches TRBD2 (6 bases). Germline CDR1 is SGHRS and CDR2 is YFSETQ. V was clipped by 1 base and J by 5 bases, with 9 bases between them. CDR3 length: 13 residues. CDR3 coding DNA: TGCGCCAGCAGCTTGACTAGCTATGAGACCCAGTACTTC. The encoded protein is CASSLTSYETQYF. The complete variable domain, with remaining parts taken from reference TRBV5-1 and TRBJ2-5, reads KAGVTQTPRYLIKTRGQQVTLSCSPISGHRSVSWYQQTPGQGLQFLFEYFSETQRNKGNFPGRFSGRQFSNSRSEMNVSTLELGDSALYLCASSLTSYETQYFGPGTRLLVL.

The chain couples TRBV5-1 to TRBJ2-7, with D uncertain. The germline V gene has CDR1 SGHRS and CDR2 YFSETQ. The V and J ends lost 0 bases and 1 base respectively, with 14 bases between them. This CDR3 comprises 16 residues. The CDR3 spells CASSLVRLSTSYEQYF. The CDR3 nucleotides read TGCGCCAGCAGCTTGGTGAGACTCTCTACATCCTACGAGCAGTACTTC. The full variable domain, rest sourced from reference TRBV5-1 and TRBJ2-7, is KAGVTQTPRYLIKTRGQQVTLSCSPISGHRSVSWYQQTPGQGLQFLFEYFSETQRNKGNFPGRFSGRQFSNSRSEMNVSTLELGDSALYLCASSLVRLSTSYEQYFGPGTRLTVT.

This sequence joins TRBV18 and TRBJ1-4, with 8 bases identical to TRBD1. The CDR3 length is 15 residues. Trimming removed 2 bases from V and 8 bases from J; junction bases left unmatched: 7. Per the germline V gene, CDR1 is KGHSH and CDR2 is LQKENI. The CDR3 region has the DNA TGTGCCAGCTCACCATCAGGGGGCTCAGGAGAAAAACTGTTTTTT. This translates into CASSPSGGSGEKLFF. Complete variable domain (other parts from reference TRBV18 and TRBJ1-4): NAGVMQNPRHLVRRRGQEARLRCSPMKGHSHVYWYRQLPEEGLKFMVYLQKENIIDESGMPKERFSAEFPKEGPSILRIQQVVRGDSAAYFCASSPSGGSGEKLFFGSGTQLSVL.

This clone came up once. The chain employs TRBV5-1 and TRBJ2-3, with 8 bases aligning to TRBD1. This CDR3 region has 15 residues. The V and J ends lost 8 bases and 1 base, in that order; junction bases with no gene match: 9. Germline V gene sequence: CDR1 SGHRS, CDR2 YFSETQ. The CDR3 spells CASSQGAGRTDTQYF. Here the CDR3 DNA reads TGCGCCAGTTCCCAGGGGGCGGGACGCACAGATACGCAGTATTTT.

This clone occurred once. The genes are TRBV7-2 and TRBJ2-5; weak D call: TRBD2 (7 bases). Germline V lookup: CDR1 SGHTA, CDR2 FQGNSA. The CDR3 covers 15 residues. Deletions cut 5 bases from V and 6 bases from J, with 19 bases between. The CDR3 sequence is CASSLTRGGAKTQYF. The CDR3 DNA is TGTGCCAGCAGCCTGACCCGAGGGGGGGCGAAGACCCAGTACTTC.